This entry is about one T cell receptor (beta chain). This sample is drawn from a study of blood T cell repertoires in COVID-19. Using immunoSEQ multiplex PCR, the repertoire was profiled, and TCRdb retains in-frame clones only, with some absent. In the table there are about 230,000 clones, less than 90% of which are singletons. The germline gives CDR1 SGHNT, CDR2 YYREEE (reference sequence). CDR3 length: 13 amino acids. The germline V and J ends were trimmed by 2 bases and 8 bases, with 11 bases remaining between them. The source of this sequence is a woman between 65 and 79 years old with active or convalescent COVID-19. Material: peripheral blood. The chain recombines TRBV5-4 with TRBJ2-1; TRBD2 might be the D (6 bases). CDR3: CASSLYQRDEQFF. The CDR3 DNA reads as TGTGCCAGCAGCTTATATCAGCGGGATGAGCAGTTCTTC.